Each of the 25 T cell receptor beta chains below was sequenced from the same sample in a study of tumor and adjacent non-tumor tissue in lung cancer. A modified ARM-PCR protocol with three rounds of nested PCR amplified TCRbeta. A single record per CDR3 protein comes from TCRdb applying MiXCR to the multiplex PCR reads. The table includes around 86,000 distinct CDR3 sequences, roughly 72% detected once. RNA was extracted from bulk tissue without any cell sorting. Sequencing was performed on lung tumor tissue. The receptors come from a woman aged 40-49 years with non-small cell lung cancer.

As regards this clonotype: The junction differs from germline at one of its ends, possibly a read error. The rearrangement uses TRBV11-2 and TRBJ2-1; 11 bases are a match to TRBD2. The CDR3 is made up of 18 amino acids. Germline CDR1 is SGHAT and CDR2 is FQNNGV. The CDR3 DNA is TGTGCCAGCAACTCGCGCATCGTAACTAGCGGGGGACTAAGAGAGCAATTCTTC. Its protein is CASNSRIVTSGGLREQFF.

The rearrangement uses TRBV5-1 and TRBJ2-7; TRBD2 aligns across 11 bases. The junction had 18 bases not matched to a gene; V was cut back by 6 bases and J by 10 bases. Germline CDR1 is SGHRS and CDR2 is YFSETQ. This CDR3 spans 16 amino acids. The CDR3 nucleotides read TGCGCCAGCAACTTCTTCTCCGGGACTAGCGGAGGGCCTCAGTACTTC. Translation: CASNFFSGTSGGPQYF.

CDR3 loop: CSARDPQGGRSTEAFF. CDR3 DNA: TGCAGTGCTAGAGATCCCCAGGGGGGGCGGAGCACTGAAGCTTTCTTT. V usage is TRBV20-1 and J usage is TRBJ1-1; TRBD1 agrees at 7 bases. Trimming took 0 bases from V and 4 from J; bases not matched to a gene: 11. Germline CDR1 is DFQATT and CDR2 is SNEGSKA (reference sequence). The CDR3 loop spans 16 amino acids.

With regard to this clonotype: No conserved phenylalanine or tryptophan ends this CDR3, so it is likely a read error. The chain joins TRBV11-2 to TRBJ1-1; no clear D. V was shortened by 5 bases and J by 7 bases, with 20 bases between the two germline ends. The CDR3 is 15 residues long. CDR1 and CDR2 from the germline V gene are SGHAT and FQNNGV. The CDR3 DNA is TGTGCCAGCAGCGCCAACCCAGCAATGAGCAGTGAAGCTTTCTAT. Translation gives CASSANPAMSSEAFY.

With respect to this clonotype: It may be a read error: a sequence one base away is much more abundant. The missing conserved phenylalanine or tryptophan at the end of this CDR3 makes a read error likely. V usage is TRBV6-1 and J usage is TRBJ1-1; 8 bases match TRBD1. The length of the CDR3 is 15 residues. V trimming: 6 bases; J trimming: 3 bases; junction bases outside the gene matches: 9. Germline V gene lookup returns CDR1 MNHNS and CDR2 SASEGT. CDR3 sequence (DNA): TGTGCCAGCAGGGACAGGGCGACGGCATACACTGAAGCTTTCTCT. Its protein product is CASRDRATAYTEAFS.

As regards this clonotype: The junction does not match germline at one end; this may be a read error. The rearrangement uses TRBV11-2 and TRBJ2-3, with a tentative D call TRBD1 (6 bases). Germline CDR1 is SGHAT and CDR2 is FQNNGV. The CDR3 is 14 residues long. The DNA of the CDR3 is TGTGCTAGCAGCCGCGCGGGCATGGACAGTACGCAGTATTTT. Protein: CASSRAGMDSTQYF.

With respect to this clonotype: At one of its ends the junction is not consistent with the germline gene, which may arise from a read error. This chain joins TRBV6-2 or TRBV6-3 and TRBJ1-1; no clear D. The V gene's germline CDR1 is MNHEY and CDR2 SVGEGT. The length of the CDR3 is 14 residues. This chain's CDR3 is CASGFLRSNTKAFF. The CDR3 coding sequence is TGTGCCAGCGGTTTTCTTAGGTCGAACACTAAAGCTTTCTTT.

V is TRBV6-5 and J is TRBJ1-1; D uncertain. Trimming stripped 10 bases from V and 6 bases from J, with 21 bases between. Germline-derived CDR1 and CDR2 are MNHEY and SVGAGI. The CDR3 runs to 14 residues. The CDR3 DNA sequence: TGTGCCACCAATCCCCCAGAGAGAAACGCTGAAGCTTTCTTT. This encodes CATNPPERNAEAFF.

By proportion, this clonotype is medium-sized (0.01 to 0.1%). This rearrangement joins TRBV29-1 to TRBJ1-1; perhaps TRBD1 as D (5 bases). The V end lost 4 bases, the J end lost 1 base, and 7 bases lay between the germline ends. CDR3 length: 12 residues. Germline V gives CDR1 SQVTM, CDR2 ANQGSEA. The chain's CDR3 is CSVGGSNTEAFF. CDR3 sequence (DNA): TGCAGCGTTGGGGGGTCGAACACTGAAGCTTTCTTT.

Regarding this clonotype: No conserved phenylalanine or tryptophan is present at the end of the CDR3, so a read error is the likely explanation. The V call is TRBV6-5, the J call TRBJ1-6; the D is unclear. The CDR3 sequence is 16 residues long. Trimming took off 6 bases at V and 7 bases at J, with 19 bases between the two ends. From germline, CDR1 is MNHEY and CDR2 SVGAGI. DNA for the CDR3: TGTGCCAGCAGCCGCTCCTGGGCATTGTTAAATTCACCCCTCCACATT. Encoded protein: CASSRSWALLNSPLHI.

About this clonotype: Given the absence of the conserved phenylalanine or tryptophan at the CDR3 end, a read error is likely. The limits of the CDR3 on the DNA are not certain, so only TCRdb's listed CDR3 is given. CDR3 protein: CASGLVGGHTGELFV. This chain connects TRBV11-2 to TRBJ2-2; the table names TRBD1, a call not compared with the DNA. Germline V gene data show CDR1 as SGHAT and CDR2 as FQNNGV. The CDR3 has 15 amino acids, counting both end residues.

On this clonotype: This clone may be a read error of a much larger clone one base away. The chain couples TRBV20-1 to TRBJ2-7, with TRBD2 matching over 12 bases. This CDR3 has 14 amino acids. The ends lost 6 bases at V and 3 bases at J; junction bases unmatched: 6. The germline V gene encodes CDR1 DFQATT and CDR2 SNEGSKA (reference sequence). In DNA form, the CDR3 reads TGCAGTGCACCGGGACTAGCGGGTTTCTACGAGCAGTACTTC. Translation: CSAPGLAGFYEQYF.

The chain couples TRBV6-6 to TRBJ2-5, with D possibly being TRBD1 (6 bases). Per the germline V gene, CDR1 is MNHNY and CDR2 is SVGAGI (reference sequence). The ends were cut back, 9 bases at V and 4 bases at J, with 21 bases in the middle. The CDR3 extends over 15 amino acids. CDR3 loop: CASSPPGIGGETQYF. CDR3 coding DNA: TGTGCCAGTAGCCCCCCCGGGATAGGGGGAGAGACCCAGTACTTC.

A remark on this clonotype: One junction end does not reproduce the germline sequence, and a read error may be involved. Here the CDR3 DNA reads TGTGCCTGGAGAGCTATCAACCAGGGTGAGGAGTTCTTC. Amino acid sequence: CAWRAINQGEEFF. The V call is TRBV30, the J call TRBJ2-1; weak D call: TRBD1 (5 bases). The CDR3 spans 13 residues. CDR1 is GTSNPN, CDR2 SVGIG, per germline (reference sequence).

This clonotype was seen at least ten times. The chain has TRBV28 and TRBJ2-7; D remains unclear. V dropped 3 bases and J dropped 6 bases, with 12 bases sitting between them. Germline lookup yields CDR1 MDHEN and CDR2 SYDVKM. The CDR3 sequence is 13 residues long. CDR3 loop: CASSFDGVGEQYF. The CDR3 DNA reads TGTGCCAGCAGTTTCGATGGAGTTGGCGAGCAGTACTTC.

In the case of this clonotype: One end of the junction fails to match germline, which may point to a read error. The rearrangement uses TRBV19 and TRBJ2-1, with D possibly being TRBD1 (6 bases). Germline assignment: CDR1 LNHDA and CDR2 SQIVND (reference sequence). This CDR3 is built from 15 residues. Written as DNA, the CDR3 is TGTGCCTGTAGTCCCAGGGGTTCTGGTTTCAATGAGCTGTTCTTC. Translated: CACSPRGSGFNELFF.

The chain combines TRBV14 with TRBJ2-3; the D gene is possibly TRBD2 (5 bases). This CDR3 comprises 17 residues. V shed 10 bases and J shed 1 base, with 24 bases lying between them. The V gene's germline CDR1 is SGHDN and CDR2 FVKESK. CDR3 DNA sequence: TGTGCCAAGAGCCAAGGCACGGGAATTGATGGCACAGATACGCAGTATTTT. This sequence encodes CAKSQGTGIDGTDTQYF.

On this clonotype: The germline gene is not matched at one end of the junction; a read error may be the cause. The CDR3 sequence is CATQEVVTDTHYF. CDR3 coding DNA: TGTGCCACTCAGGAGGTAGTAACGGATACGCACTATTTT. The V call is TRBV6-5, the J call TRBJ2-3; possibly TRBD2 for D (5 bases). Germline CDR1 MNHEY, CDR2 SVGAGI. This CDR3 has 13 residues.

To note about this clonotype: The junction differs from germline at one of its ends, possibly a read error. The chain combines TRBV7-9 with TRBJ1-1; D unresolved. Looked up from germline, CDR1 is SEHNR and CDR2 is FQNEAQ (reference sequence). The CDR3 extends over 17 amino acids. This CDR3 is CASSFSQPGGMNTESFF. CDR3 coding DNA: TGTGCCAGCAGCTTTAGTCAACCGGGCGGAATGAACACTGAATCTTTCTTT.

Here the CDR3 reads CASKREGTGANVLTF. CDR3 DNA sequence: TGTGCCAGTAAACGCGAAGGGACCGGGGCCAACGTCCTGACTTTC. The gene calls are TRBV6-5 and TRBJ2-6; TRBD1 or TRBD2 may be the D gene (5 bases each). V was shortened by 9 bases and J by 4 bases, with 16 bases between the two germline ends. Germline loops: CDR1 MNHEY, CDR2 SVGAGI. The CDR3 consists of 15 residues.

This clonotype was seen only once. One end of the junction is discordant with germline, which a read error may explain. The V gene is TRBV7-8, the J gene TRBJ2-7; 10 bases agree with TRBD1. The CDR3 consists of 13 residues. From germline, CDR1 is SGHVS and CDR2 FQNEAQ. The CDR3 sequence is CTSGQGQGGEQYF. The DNA for the CDR3 is TGTACCAGCGGTCAAGGACAGGGGGGGGAGCAGTACTTC.

This clonotype has just one count. This could be a read error, since a much larger clone is one nucleotide away. The chain is built from TRBV7-8 and TRBJ2-7; 7 bases align to TRBD1. Germline CDR1 is SGHVS and CDR2 is FQNEAQ. The CDR3 runs 13 residues. The DNA for the CDR3 is TGTGCCAACAGCATGGACAGGCAATCCGAGCAGTACTTC. Its translation is CANSMDRQSEQYF.

To note about this clonotype: The final CDR3 position lacks the conserved phenylalanine or tryptophan, pointing to a likely read error. The rearrangement joins TRBV12-3 or TRBV12-4 to TRBJ1-5, with D perhaps TRBD1 (6 bases). The CDR3 runs 16 residues. The CDR3 nucleotides read TGTGCCAGCAGTCCCGACAGGACCTATAGCAATCAGCCTCAGCATTTA. Amino acid sequence: CASSPDRTYSNQPQHL.

The V and J genes are TRBV21-1 and TRBJ2-7. TRBV21-1 is tagged as a pseudogene. The CDR3 runs to 20 residues. Here the CDR3 DNA reads TGTGCCAGCAGCCACTTCCTCGGCGAGCGAAGGATCGAAGTATGCTACGAGCAGTACTTC. Translated: CASSHFLGERRIEVCYEQYF.

J is TRBJ2-3 and V is TRBV7-6, with 12 bases matching TRBD2. Germline V gene sequence: CDR1 SGHVS, CDR2 FNYEAQ. This CDR3 is 18 amino acids long. The J segment lost 6 bases and the V segment lost 8 bases, leaving 18 bases of the junction unmatched. This CDR3 is CASGLKAQGLAGVDTQYF. CDR3 nucleotides: TGTGCCAGCGGGTTGAAAGCCCAGGGACTAGCGGGCGTCGATACGCAGTATTTT. Using reference TRBV7-6 and TRBJ2-3 for the parts outside the CDR3, the full variable domain is GAGVSQSPRYKVTKRGQDVALRCDPISGHVSLYWYRQALGQGPEFLTYFNYEAQQDKSGLPNDRFSAERPEGSISTLTIQRTEQRDSAMYRCASGLKAQGLAGVDTQYFGPGTRLTVL.